The 28 T cell receptor beta chains below were found in one sample sequenced in a study of cytomegalovirus exposure and HLA in healthy donors (dated by TCRdb to 2016 to 2017). To prepare the library, the immunoSEQ multiplex PCR assay was applied. A mixture of 60 forward primers for TCR Vbeta segments and 13 reverse primers for TCR Jbeta segments was used in the multiplex PCR. In its TCRdb copy, this immuneACCESS table keeps in-frame sequences only and misses some clones. Where compared with another copy, unresolved V genes explain less than half of these, and the others have no known cause. A total of about 120,000 clones appear in this sample, 65% to 80% of them only once. Clones ranked in the top ten supply roughly 5.6% of the sample. The source material was PBMCs. Receptors were obtained from a man aged 30 to 45 in good health and CMV-seropositive.

V and J are TRBV10-2 and TRBJ1-5; D is undetermined. The CDR3 covers 14 residues. V was cut by 1 base and J by 4 bases, with 8 bases left in between. Germline values: CDR1 WSHSY, CDR2 SAAADI. CDR3 region: CASSELAANQPQHF. In DNA, the CDR3 is TGCGCCAGCAGTGAGTTAGCGGCGAATCAGCCCCAGCATTTT.

This chain uses TRBV13 with TRBJ2-1, with D maybe TRBD1 (6 bases). Per the germline V gene, CDR1 is PRHDT and CDR2 is FYEKMQ (reference sequence). V lost 7 bases to trimming and J lost 4 bases, with 17 bases between them. The CDR3 is 15 residues long. In DNA form, the CDR3 reads TGTGCCAGCAATCCTCTACAGGGTCCTTACAATGAGCAGTTCTTC. This sequence encodes CASNPLQGPYNEQFF.

The table lists this clone with a count of one. The chain recombines TRBV30 with TRBJ1-1; 7 bases are a match to TRBD1. The ends lost 0 bases at V and 3 bases at J; junction bases unmatched: 4. Germline V gene lookup returns CDR1 GTSNPN and CDR2 SVGIG (reference sequence). CDR3 length equals 14 residues. The CDR3 sequence: CAWSVQGSDTEAFF. The CDR3 nucleotides read TGTGCCTGGAGTGTACAGGGGTCGGACACTGAAGCTTTCTTT.

The genes are TRBV4-2 and TRBJ1-2; D not resolved. The V end lost 2 bases, the J end lost 6 bases, and 10 bases lay between the germline ends. Germline lookup yields CDR1 LGHNA and CDR2 YNFKEQ. CDR3 length: 13 amino acids. This CDR3 is CASSQTLTDGYTF. DNA of the CDR3: TGTGCCAGCAGCCAAACACTAACGGATGGCTACACCTTC.

The CDR3 DNA reads as TGTGCCAGCAGTGACTCCCCTGCTGGAGTCACTGAAGCTTTCTTT. The encoded protein is CASSDSPAGVTEAFF. The chain is built from TRBV6-4 and TRBJ1-1; D is undetermined. Per germline, CDR1 MRHNA and CDR2 SNTAGT. V was shortened by 0 bases and J by 4 bases, with 12 bases between the two germline ends. This CDR3 region has 15 residues.

V usage is TRBV7-2 and J usage is TRBJ1-2; 8 positions agree with TRBD1. This CDR3 is built from 15 residues. The J segment lost 7 bases and the V segment lost 6 bases, leaving 13 bases of the junction unmatched. CDR1 and CDR2 from the germline V gene are SGHTA and FQGNSA. The CDR3 spells CASSLGPGGIGGYTF. The CDR3 DNA reads TGTGCCAGCAGTCTAGGGCCAGGGGGCATAGGTGGCTACACCTTC.

This chain uses TRBV2 with TRBJ2-5; 12 nucleotides agree with TRBD2. This CDR3 spans 15 amino acids. Germline V gene lookup returns CDR1 SNHLY and CDR2 FYNNEI. The V segment lost 6 bases and the J segment 5 bases; nucleotides outside the gene matches: 7. The CDR3, as DNA: TGTGCCAGCAGGACTAGCGGGGGTCTATACGAGACCCAGTACTTC. Its protein is CASRTSGGLYETQYF. Complete variable domain (other parts from reference TRBV2 and TRBJ2-5): EPEVTQTPSHQVTQMGQEVILRCVPISNHLYFYWYRQILGQKVEFLVSFYNNEISEKSEIFDDQFSVERPDGSNFTLKIRSTKLEDSAMYFCASRTSGGLYETQYFGPGTRLLVL.

J is TRBJ2-2 and V is TRBV9, with 9 bases lining up with TRBD2. Trimming removed 5 bases from V and 2 bases from J; junction bases left unmatched: 16. Germline lookup yields CDR1 SGDLS and CDR2 YYNGEE. This CDR3 has 19 residues. CDR3 in amino acids: CASRDHIGGGARNTGELFF. CDR3 nucleotide sequence: TGTGCCAGCAGAGATCACATCGGCGGGGGGGCCCGTAACACCGGGGAGCTGTTTTTT.

The chain carries TRBV25-1 and TRBJ1-2, with 12 bases matching TRBD1. The CDR3 loop spans 18 amino acids. Germline CDR1 is MGHDK and CDR2 is SYGVNS. The J segment lost 6 bases and the V segment lost 1 base, leaving 12 bases of the junction unmatched. The CDR3 loop is CASSELGLGGDRGHGYTF. For the CDR3, the DNA is TGTGCCAGCAGTGAATTGGGGCTTGGGGGGGACAGGGGGCATGGCTACACCTTC.

J is TRBJ1-1 and V is TRBV5-4, with 7 nucleotides matching TRBD1. The CDR3 loop spans 14 amino acids. V was pared by 5 bases and J by 4 bases, with 8 bases of the junction left unmatched. CDR1 is SGHNT and CDR2 is YYREEE in the germline V gene (reference sequence). The CDR3 nucleotides are TGTGCCAGCAGTTCGCCAGGGGGGAGCACTGAAGCTTTCTTT. It codes for CASSSPGGSTEAFF.

This clone was seen a single time. This sequence joins TRBV5-1 and TRBJ2-5; 7 bases match TRBD1. Per germline, CDR1 SGHRS and CDR2 YFSETQ. V lost 0 bases to trimming and J lost 3 bases; unmatched junction nucleotides: 8. CDR3 size: 16 residues. The CDR3 is CASSLAGYRGEETQYF. Written as DNA, the CDR3 is TGCGCCAGCAGCTTGGCCGGGTACAGGGGCGAAGAGACCCAGTACTTC.

V and J are TRBV21-1 and TRBJ2-7; the D segment call TRBD1 is taken from the table without a DNA check. TRBV21-1 is a pseudogene. This CDR3 is 15 amino acids long. CDR3 coding DNA: TGTGCCACCAGCATCCGGGACAGGGGAAGATACGAGCAGTACTTC. Amino acid sequence: CATSIRDRGRYEQYF.

The V gene is TRBV4-2, the J gene TRBJ2-7, with TRBD2 identical over 7 bases. V shed 5 bases and J 3 bases; nucleotides not matched to a gene: 10. Germline CDR1 LGHNA, CDR2 YNFKEQ. This CDR3 comprises 15 residues. CDR3 protein: CASSMQRGPFYEQYF. In nucleotides, the CDR3 is TGTGCCAGCAGCATGCAGCGGGGTCCCTTCTACGAGCAGTACTTC.

The chain uses TRBV30 and TRBJ1-6, with 8 positions matching TRBD1. This CDR3 is 15 amino acids long. Germline loops: CDR1 GTSNPN, CDR2 SVGIG (reference sequence). V lost 2 bases, J lost 7 bases, and 7 bases stayed unmatched. The CDR3 nucleotides read TGTGCCTGGAGTATTATGGACAGGGAGAATTCACCCCTCCACTTT. It codes for CAWSIMDRENSPLHF. Looking up the rest from reference TRBV30 and TRBJ1-6 gives the full variable domain: SQTIHQWPATLVQPVGSPLSLECTVEGTSNPNLYWYRQAAGRGLQLLFYSVGIGQISSEVPQNLSASRPQDRQFILSSKKLLLSDSGFYLCAWSIMDRENSPLHFGNGTRLTVT.

The CDR3 nucleotides are TGTGCCAGTAGTAAACGACAGGGGAGCACAGATACGCAGTATTTT. It encodes CASSKRQGSTDTQYF. J is TRBJ2-3 and V is TRBV19; 8 nucleotides line up with TRBD1. This CDR3 has 15 amino acids. V shed 4 bases, J shed 0 bases, and the junction held 3 bases outside the gene matches. Germline V gives CDR1 LNHDA, CDR2 SQIVND (reference sequence).

This chain joins TRBV5-6 and TRBJ2-7; D perhaps matches TRBD2 (6 bases). V lost 0 bases and J 6 bases, leaving 16 bases between the germline ends. This CDR3 has 15 amino acids. CDR1 and CDR2 from the germline V gene are SGHDT and YYEEEE. The CDR3, as DNA: TGTGCCAGCAGCTTGGCACGGGGGAAGGGCTTCGAGCAGTACTTC. It encodes CASSLARGKGFEQYF.

The rearrangement joins TRBV30 to TRBJ1-4; the D gene is possibly TRBD1 (5 bases). Trimming stripped 0 bases from V and 8 bases from J, with 13 bases between. The V gene's germline CDR1 is GTSNPN and CDR2 SVGIG (reference sequence). The CDR3 contains 14 residues. Written as DNA, the CDR3 is TGTGCCTGGAGTGTACCCGGGGGAAGGGAAAAACTGTTTTTT. The encoded protein is CAWSVPGGREKLFF.

The chain links TRBV5-1 to TRBJ1-1; D call uncertain. CDR1 is SGHRS, CDR2 YFSETQ, per germline. This CDR3 is 14 amino acids long. The V end lost 0 bases, the J end lost 9 bases, and 15 bases lay between the germline ends. Here the CDR3 reads CASSLDADFSQAFF. The CDR3 DNA reads TGCGCCAGCAGCTTGGATGCGGATTTTTCTCAAGCTTTCTTT.

This clone was counted a single time. The V and J genes are TRBV7-2 and TRBJ1-2; a possible D gene is TRBD1 (6 bases). Trimming shortened V by 1 base and J by 1 base, and 19 bases separated the two germline ends. The CDR3 sequence is 18 residues long. Germline values: CDR1 SGHTA, CDR2 FQGNSA. In DNA form, the CDR3 reads TGTGCCAGCAGCTTAGGGGTCGGGGCTAGGGGGGGTAACTATGGCTACACCTTC. Its protein is CASSLGVGARGGNYGYTF.

V is TRBV7-6 and J is TRBJ1-1; D gene ambiguous. V lost 5 bases to trimming and J lost 0 bases, with 7 bases between them. Germline CDR1 reads SGHVS; CDR2 reads FNYEAQ. This CDR3 is built from 13 residues. CDR3 DNA sequence: TGTGCCAGCAGCGCCGACTTGAACACTGAAGCTTTCTTT. Protein sequence: CASSADLNTEAFF. The full variable domain, completed using reference TRBV7-6 and TRBJ1-1, is GAGVSQSPRYKVTKRGQDVALRCDPISGHVSLYWYRQALGQGPEFLTYFNYEAQQDKSGLPNDRFSAERPEGSISTLTIQRTEQRDSAMYRCASSADLNTEAFFGQGTRLTVV.

The chain joins TRBV10-3 to TRBJ1-2, with D tentatively TRBD1 (5 bases). CDR1 is ENHRY and CDR2 is SYGVKD in the germline V gene. The CDR3 has 15 residues. V was trimmed by 3 bases and J by 4 bases, leaving 15 bases between them. The CDR3 nucleotides are TGTGCCATCAGTGACGGGGGACGGAACATCTATGGCTACACCTTC. Translated: CAISDGGRNIYGYTF.

V gene TRBV11-2 combines with J gene TRBJ2-6; D is perhaps TRBD2 (5 bases). Germline V lookup: CDR1 SGHAT, CDR2 FQNNGV. Between the trimmed V and J ends, which lost 5 bases and 3 bases, there was a span of 11 bases. The CDR3 is 15 amino acids. The CDR3 nucleotides read TGTGCCAGCAGCCACGCACTAGATGGGGCCAACGTCCTGACTTTC. Its protein product is CASSHALDGANVLTF.

V and J are TRBV7-2 and TRBJ1-1, with TRBD1 matching over 7 bases. The CDR3 length is 14 residues. CDR1 SGHTA and CDR2 FQGNSA come from the germline V gene. Trimming took 3 bases from V and 1 from J; bases not matched to a gene: 2. The CDR3 sequence is CASSFQGGNTEAFF. The CDR3 nucleotides read TGTGCCAGCAGCTTCCAGGGGGGGAACACTGAAGCTTTCTTT.

In this sample, this clone turned up a few times. J is TRBJ2-7 and V is TRBV11-2, with 7 nucleotides matching TRBD1. From germline, CDR1 is SGHAT and CDR2 FQNNGV. V shed 0 bases and J 0 bases; nucleotides not matched to a gene: 2. The CDR3 runs 15 residues. The CDR3 DNA is TGTGCCAGCAGCTTAGAACAGGGGAGCTCCTACGAGCAGTACTTC. This gives the protein CASSLEQGSSYEQYF.

This chain uses TRBV2 with TRBJ1-6; D perhaps matches TRBD1 (5 bases). CDR1 and CDR2 (germline): SNHLY, FYNNEI. V lost 6 bases, J lost 11 bases, and 20 bases lay in between. CDR3 length equals 15 residues. The CDR3 loop is CASSPGSGGVPPLHF. CDR3 nucleotides: TGTGCCAGCAGCCCAGGTTCTGGGGGGGTTCCACCCCTCCACTTT.

This clone was counted only a few times. The rearrangement joins TRBV6-1 to TRBJ1-1, with D uncertain. Germline assignment: CDR1 MNHNS and CDR2 SASEGT. The CDR3 is 14 amino acids. Deletions cut 0 bases from V and 7 bases from J, with 12 bases between. Here the CDR3 reads CASSEATSPGEAFF. CDR3 in DNA: TGTGCCAGCAGTGAAGCAACCTCACCAGGTGAAGCTTTCTTT.

The rearrangement links TRBV7-3 to TRBJ2-6, with 8 positions matching TRBD1. V lost 5 bases, J lost 3 bases, and 9 bases stayed unmatched. Germline assignment: CDR1 SGHTA and CDR2 FQGTGA. The CDR3 runs to 17 residues. CDR3 sequence (DNA): TGTGCCAGCAGCCCCCGGACAGGGAAGGGTGGGGCCAACGTCCTGACTTTC. Its protein product is CASSPRTGKGGANVLTF.

The chain couples TRBV18 to TRBJ2-7; 10 positions agree with TRBD2. This CDR3 comprises 14 residues. After removal of 6 bases from V and 4 bases from J, the junction contained 6 bases not matched to a gene. Germline CDR1 and CDR2: KGHSH and LQKENI. CDR3 DNA: TGTGCCAGCTCGCAGTCTAGCGGGGGATACGAGCAGTACTTC. Its translation: CASSQSSGGYEQYF.